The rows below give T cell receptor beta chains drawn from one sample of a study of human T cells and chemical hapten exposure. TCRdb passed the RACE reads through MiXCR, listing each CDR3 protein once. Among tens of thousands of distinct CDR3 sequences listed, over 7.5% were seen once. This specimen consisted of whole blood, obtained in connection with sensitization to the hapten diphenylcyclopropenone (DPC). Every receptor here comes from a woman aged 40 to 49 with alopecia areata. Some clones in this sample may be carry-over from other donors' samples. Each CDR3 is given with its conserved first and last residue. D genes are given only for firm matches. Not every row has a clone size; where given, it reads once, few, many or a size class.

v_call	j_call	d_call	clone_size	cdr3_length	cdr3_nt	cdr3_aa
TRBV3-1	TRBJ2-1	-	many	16	TGTGCCAGCAGCCAAGGTTGGCAGGCGGAGGGGGGTGAGCAGTTCTTC	CASSQGWQAEGGEQFF
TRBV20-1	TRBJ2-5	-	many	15	TGCAGTGCTCTTTTGGGGGGACGGACCCAAGAGACCCAGTACTTC	CSALLGGRTQETQYF
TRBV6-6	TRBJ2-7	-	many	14	TGTGCCAGCAGTTATACCCAATCCCTTTTTGAGCAGTACTTC	CASSYTQSLFEQYF
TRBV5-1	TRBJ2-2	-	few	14	TGCGCCAGCAGCCCCGGACGGGACACCGGGGAGCTGTTTTTT	CASSPGRDTGELFF
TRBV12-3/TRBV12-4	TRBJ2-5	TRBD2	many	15	TGTGCCAGCAGCCGAAGGGCGGGGGGGCAAGAGACCCAGTACTTC	CASSRRAGGQETQYF
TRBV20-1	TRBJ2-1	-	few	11	TGCAGTGCAGGGACCTACAATGAGCAGTTCTTC	CSAGTYNEQFF
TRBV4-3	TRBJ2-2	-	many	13	TGCGCCAGCAGCCCCAGTAACACCGGGGAGCTGTTTTTT	CASSPSNTGELFF
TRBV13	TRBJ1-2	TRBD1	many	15	TGTGCCAGCAGCCCAGGACAGGGCAGCTTGGATGGCTACACCTTC	CASSPGQGSLDGYTF
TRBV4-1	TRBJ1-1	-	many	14	TGCGCCAGCAGCCATACTGTAACGCGGACTGAAGCTTTCTTT	CASSHTVTRTEAFF
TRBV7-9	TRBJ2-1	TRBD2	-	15	TGTGCCAGCAGCTTAGGAAGCGGGGGGTTCAATGAGCAGTTCTTC	CASSLGSGGFNEQFF
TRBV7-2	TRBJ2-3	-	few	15	TGTGCCAGCAGCTTAATCTTAGGGGTCATGGATACGCAGTATTTT	CASSLILGVMDTQYF
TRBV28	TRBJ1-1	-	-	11	TGTGCCATGCAGACAGACACTGAAGCTTTCTTT	CAMQTDTEAFF
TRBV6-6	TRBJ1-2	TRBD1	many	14	TGTGCCAGCAGTTCAGGACAGGGCGACTATGGCTACACCTTC	CASSSGQGDYGYTF
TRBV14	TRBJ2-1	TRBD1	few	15	TGTGCCAGCAGCCAAGTGGCAGGGGGAAACAATGAGCAGTTCTTC	CASSQVAGGNNEQFF
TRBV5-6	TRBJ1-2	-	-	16	TGTGCCAGCAGCTTGTTTCAAGGAGATGGCAACTATGGCTACACCTTC	CASSLFQGDGNYGYTF
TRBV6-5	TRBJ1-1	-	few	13	TGTGCCAGCAGTTACTCAAGACAGAATGAAGCTTTCTTT	CASSYSRQNEAFF
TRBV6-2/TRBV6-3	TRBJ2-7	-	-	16	TGTGCCAGCAGCGCTTCCTGGGCGACAGTAGCCTACGAGCAGTACTTC	CASSASWATVAYEQYF
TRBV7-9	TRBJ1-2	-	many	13	TGTGCCAGCAGCTTCTGGGAGCAAGAAGGCTACACCTTC	CASSFWEQEGYTF
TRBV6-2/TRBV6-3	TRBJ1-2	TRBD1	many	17	TGTGCCAGCAGTTACGCGATGGGGACAGGGACCCTCTATGGCTACACCTTC	CASSYAMGTGTLYGYTF
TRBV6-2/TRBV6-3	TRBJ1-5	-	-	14	TGTGCCAGCGGAGAGGCCGTGAGCAATCAGCCCCAGCATTTT	CASGEAVSNQPQHF
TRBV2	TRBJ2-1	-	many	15	TGTGCCAGCAGTGCTCGCAGGGGTATATACAATGAGCAGTTCTTC	CASSARRGIYNEQFF
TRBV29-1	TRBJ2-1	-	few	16	TGCAGCGGTGCCCTCCTCCGGGACGGAGCATACAATGAGCAGTTCTTC	CSGALLRDGAYNEQFF
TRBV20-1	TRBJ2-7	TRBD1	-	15	TGCAGTGCTTCAGCGCCGGGACAGGGGGGATACGAGCAGTACTTC	CSASAPGQGGYEQYF
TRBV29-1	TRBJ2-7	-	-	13	TGCAGCGCCCGAGAGGGGCTGGCCTACGAGCAGTACTTC	CSAREGLAYEQYF
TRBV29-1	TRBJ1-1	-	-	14	TGCAGCGTTGCAATCGGGGGCAGGGACACTGAAGCTTTCTTT	CSVAIGGRDTEAFF
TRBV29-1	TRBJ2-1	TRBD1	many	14	TGCAGCGTTGAAGAGGACAGGGACTACAATGAGCAGTTCTTC	CSVEEDRDYNEQFF
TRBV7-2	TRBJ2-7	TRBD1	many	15	TGTGCCAGCAGCTCGGGACAGGGGCTCCTCTACGAGCAGTACTTC	CASSSGQGLLYEQYF
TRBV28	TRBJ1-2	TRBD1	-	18	TGTGCCAGCAGTTTATTTAAGTGGACAGGGAGTATTAACTATGGCTACACCTTC	CASSLFKWTGSINYGYTF
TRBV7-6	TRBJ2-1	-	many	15	TGTGCCAGCAGCTTAGTTGCAGGCTTACGTACTGAGCAGTTCTTC	CASSLVAGLRTEQFF
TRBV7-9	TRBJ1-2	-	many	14	TGTGCCAGCAGCTTACACTTGTCGAACTATGGCTACACCTTC	CASSLHLSNYGYTF
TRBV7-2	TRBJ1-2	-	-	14	TGTGCCAGCAGCACCCGACAGAATACCTATGGCTACACCTTC	CASSTRQNTYGYTF
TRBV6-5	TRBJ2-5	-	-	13	TGTGCCAGCAGTTACTACGGGGAAGAGACCCAGTACTTC	CASSYYGEETQYF
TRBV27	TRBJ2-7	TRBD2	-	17	TGTGCCAGCAGTTTATACGGATTCGGGGGGGCCTCCGCCGAGCAGTACTTC	CASSLYGFGGASAEQYF
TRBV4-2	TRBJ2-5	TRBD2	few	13	TGTGCCAGCAGCCAAGGACTAGCAGAGACCCAGTACTTC	CASSQGLAETQYF
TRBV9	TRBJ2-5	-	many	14	TGTGCCAGCAGCCTCGCCGAGCGGCAAGAGACCCAGTACTTC	CASSLAERQETQYF
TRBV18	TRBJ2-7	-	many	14	TGTGCCAGCTCACCGGGGCAGGGGCCCTACGAGCAGTACTTC	CASSPGQGPYEQYF
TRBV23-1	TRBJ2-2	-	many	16	TGCGCCAGCAGACCGGGACTTAAAGCGAACACCGGGGAGCTGTTTTTT	CASRPGLKANTGELFF
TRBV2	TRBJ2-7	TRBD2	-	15	TGTGCCAGCGGAGGACTAGCGGGGCACCGCTACGAGCAGTACTTC	CASGGLAGHRYEQYF
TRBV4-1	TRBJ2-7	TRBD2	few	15	TGCGCCAGCAGCCAAACTAGCGGGGACGTTTACGAGCAGTACTTC	CASSQTSGDVYEQYF
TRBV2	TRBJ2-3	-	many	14	TGTGCCAGCAGTCAGTTCGGATCAGCAGATACGCAGTATTTT	CASSQFGSADTQYF
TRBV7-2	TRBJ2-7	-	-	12	TGTGCCAGCAGTCAGGGATTCTACGAGCAGTACTTC	CASSQGFYEQYF
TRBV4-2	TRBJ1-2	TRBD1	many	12	TGTGCCAGCAGCCAGGGACAGGGTGGCTACACCTTC	CASSQGQGGYTF
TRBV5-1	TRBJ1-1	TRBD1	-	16	TGCGCCAGCAGCTCAAAACAGGGGGCTGGGTACACTGAAGCTTTCTTT	CASSSKQGAGYTEAFF
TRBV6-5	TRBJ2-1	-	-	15	TGTGCCAGCAGGGAGATCCTTACTCCCTACAATGAGCAGTTCTTC	CASREILTPYNEQFF
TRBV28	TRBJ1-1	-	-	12	TGTGCCAGCGTAGGAACATACACTGAAGCTTTCTTT	CASVGTYTEAFF
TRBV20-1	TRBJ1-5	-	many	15	TGCAGTGCTCGAAGCAGAGGTGAAAGCAATCAGCCCCAGCATTTT	CSARSRGESNQPQHF
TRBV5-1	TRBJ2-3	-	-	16	TGCGCCAGCAGCTCCGGGGCCATGTTCGGGACAGATACGCAGTATTTT	CASSSGAMFGTDTQYF
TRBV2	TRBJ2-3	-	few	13	TGTGCCAGCAGGAGGATGGACACAGATACGCAGTATTTT	CASRRMDTDTQYF
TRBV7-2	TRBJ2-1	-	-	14	TGTGCCAGCGGGGCGACGGGGAATTACAATGAGCAGTTCTTC	CASGATGNYNEQFF
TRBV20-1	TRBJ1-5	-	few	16	TGCAGTGCTAGAACGGGGCAGCAGCCTACTAATCAGCCCCAGCATTTT	CSARTGQQPTNQPQHF
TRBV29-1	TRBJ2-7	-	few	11	TGCAGCGTTGCCGATTCCTACGAGCAGTACTTC	CSVADSYEQYF
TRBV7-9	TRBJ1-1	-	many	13	TGTGCCAGCAGCTTAGCGGACCTCACTGAAGCTTTCTTT	CASSLADLTEAFF
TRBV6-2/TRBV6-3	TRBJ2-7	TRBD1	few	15	TGTGCCAGCAGTCCTCCCGGGACAGGCTCCTACGAGCAGTACTTC	CASSPPGTGSYEQYF
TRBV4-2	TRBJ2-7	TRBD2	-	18	TGTGCCAGCAGCCAGGGACCGGGACTAGCGGGGGGGCCCTACGAGCAGTACTTC	CASSQGPGLAGGPYEQYF
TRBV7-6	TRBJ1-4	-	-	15	TGTGCCAGCAGCACCAGGACGGGAGAAAATGAAAAACTGTTTTTT	CASSTRTGENEKLFF
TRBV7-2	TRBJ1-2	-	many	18	TGTGCCAGCAGCTTAGAAGTCAAGGCAGGACAGAGGGGGTATGGCTACACCTTC	CASSLEVKAGQRGYGYTF
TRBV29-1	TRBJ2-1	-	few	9	TGCAGCGTTTCCGGTGAGCAGTTCTTC	CSVSGEQFF
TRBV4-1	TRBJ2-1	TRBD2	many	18	TGCGCCAGCAGCCAAGTGGACCTCGGACTAGCGGGCTTCAATGAGCAGTTCTTC	CASSQVDLGLAGFNEQFF
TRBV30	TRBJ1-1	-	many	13	TGTGCCTGGAGTGTAGGGGAAGTCACTGAAGCTTTCTTT	CAWSVGEVTEAFF